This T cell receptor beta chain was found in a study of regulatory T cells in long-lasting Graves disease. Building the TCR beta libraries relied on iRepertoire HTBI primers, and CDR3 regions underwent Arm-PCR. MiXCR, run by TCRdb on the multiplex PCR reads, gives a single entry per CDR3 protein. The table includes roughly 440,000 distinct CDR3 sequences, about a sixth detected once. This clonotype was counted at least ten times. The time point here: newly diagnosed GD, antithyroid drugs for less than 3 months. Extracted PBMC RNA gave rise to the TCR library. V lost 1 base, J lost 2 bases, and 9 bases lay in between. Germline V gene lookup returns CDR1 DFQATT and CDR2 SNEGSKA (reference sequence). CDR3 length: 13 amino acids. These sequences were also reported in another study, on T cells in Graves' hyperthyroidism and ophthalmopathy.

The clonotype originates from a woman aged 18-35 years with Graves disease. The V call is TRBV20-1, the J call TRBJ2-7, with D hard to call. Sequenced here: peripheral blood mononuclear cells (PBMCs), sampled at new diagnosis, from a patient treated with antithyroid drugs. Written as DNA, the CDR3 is TGCAGTGCTAGAGGTAACAACCCCTACGAGCAGTACTTC. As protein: CSARGNNPYEQYF.